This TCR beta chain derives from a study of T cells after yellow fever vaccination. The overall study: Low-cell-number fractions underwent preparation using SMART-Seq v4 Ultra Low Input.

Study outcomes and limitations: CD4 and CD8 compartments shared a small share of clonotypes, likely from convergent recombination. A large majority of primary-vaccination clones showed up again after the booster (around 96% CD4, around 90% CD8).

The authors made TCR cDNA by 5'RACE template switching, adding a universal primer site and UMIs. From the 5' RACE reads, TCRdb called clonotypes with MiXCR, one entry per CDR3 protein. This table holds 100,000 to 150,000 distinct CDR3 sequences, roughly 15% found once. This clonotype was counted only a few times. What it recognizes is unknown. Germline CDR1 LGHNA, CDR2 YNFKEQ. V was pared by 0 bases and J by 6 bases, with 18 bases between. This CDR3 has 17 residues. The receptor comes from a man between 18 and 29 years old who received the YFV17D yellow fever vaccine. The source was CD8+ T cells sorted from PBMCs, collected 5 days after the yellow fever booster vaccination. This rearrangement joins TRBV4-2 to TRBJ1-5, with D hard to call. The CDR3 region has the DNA TGTGCCAGCAGCCAAGAGGGAGGATCGCGGGGATCTCAGCCCCAGCATTTT. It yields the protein CASSQEGGSRGSQPQHF.